These T cell receptor beta chains were read from a single sample in a study of blood T cell repertoires in COVID-19. The table came from immunoSEQ multiplex PCR; TCRdb's copy has only in-frame clones and leaves some out. The sample yields about 360,000 clones, roughly 90% seen once. The sequenced material came from peripheral blood. The receptors derive from a woman aged 60-70 years with COVID-19, enrolled during active disease. Both conserved end residues are part of each CDR3. The D gene is left open where the match is weak. Where a row states a size, it is once, few, many or the class of an expanded clone; other rows omit it.

clone size: many; D gene: -; V gene: TRBV11-2; J gene: TRBJ1-1; CDR3 protein: CASRHLSGNTEAFF; CDR3 DNA: TGTGCCAGCAGACATCTTTCAGGGAACACTGAAGCTTTCTTT
clone size: few; D gene: -; V gene: TRBV7-6; J gene: TRBJ2-2; CDR3 protein: CASSFRDTFTGTGELFF; CDR3 DNA: TGTGCCAGCAGCTTTCGGGACACCTTTACGGGCACCGGGGAGCTGTTTTTT
clone size: once; D gene: TRBD2; V gene: TRBV30; J gene: TRBJ2-3; CDR3 protein: CAWSGPLLAGNTDTQYF; CDR3 DNA: TGTGCCTGGAGTGGCCCCCTACTAGCGGGGAACACAGATACGCAGTATTTT
clone size: -; D gene: -; V gene: TRBV6-5; J gene: TRBJ2-5; CDR3 protein: CASSYVGGETQYF; CDR3 DNA: TGTGCCAGCAGTTACGTAGGGGGAGAGACCCAGTACTTC
clone size: -; D gene: TRBD1; V gene: TRBV3-1/TRBV3-2; J gene: TRBJ2-7; CDR3 protein: CASSQDRQGPDGQYF; CDR3 DNA: TGTGCCAGCAGCCAAGATAGACAGGGCCCGGATGGGCAGTACTTC
clone size: once; D gene: -; V gene: TRBV6-2/TRBV6-3; J gene: TRBJ1-5; CDR3 protein: CASSYSAGIHQPQHF; CDR3 DNA: TGTGCCAGCAGTTACTCAGCAGGGATCCATCAGCCCCAGCATTTT
clone size: -; D gene: -; V gene: TRBV7-8; J gene: TRBJ1-2; CDR3 protein: CASNSLPDYGYTF; CDR3 DNA: TGTGCCAGCAATTCACTCCCGGACTATGGCTACACCTTC
clone size: -; D gene: TRBD1; V gene: TRBV5-1; J gene: TRBJ2-5; CDR3 protein: CASSLWGQGSETQYF; CDR3 DNA: TGCGCCAGCAGCTTGTGGGGACAGGGGAGCGAGACCCAGTACTTC
clone size: once; D gene: TRBD2; V gene: TRBV27; J gene: TRBJ2-1; CDR3 protein: CASSPFSGQSSYNEQFF; CDR3 DNA: TGTGCCAGCAGTCCCTTTAGCGGGCAGAGCTCCTACAATGAGCAGTTCTTC
clone size: -; D gene: -; V gene: TRBV19; J gene: TRBJ1-2; CDR3 protein: CASTNGRRRDYGYTF; CDR3 DNA: TGTGCCAGTACCAACGGGCGTCGGAGGGACTATGGCTACACCTTC
clone size: -; D gene: TRBD1; V gene: TRBV19; J gene: TRBJ1-4; CDR3 protein: CASHRGYNEKLFF; CDR3 DNA: TGTGCCAGCCACAGGGGTTATAATGAAAAACTGTTTTTT
clone size: -; D gene: -; V gene: TRBV4-3; J gene: TRBJ1-4; CDR3 protein: CASSQGEGREKLFF; CDR3 DNA: TGCGCCAGCAGCCAAGGCGAAGGGAGAGAAAAACTGTTTTTT
clone size: -; D gene: TRBD2; V gene: TRBV9; J gene: TRBJ2-7; CDR3 protein: CASSVDGTSGYEQYF; CDR3 DNA: TGTGCCAGCAGCGTAGACGGGACTAGCGGTTACGAGCAGTACTTC
clone size: once; D gene: TRBD1; V gene: TRBV19; J gene: TRBJ1-2; CDR3 protein: CASSARTGNYGYTF; CDR3 DNA: TGTGCCAGTAGTGCCAGGACAGGGAACTATGGCTACACCTTC
clone size: -; D gene: TRBD2; V gene: TRBV7-2; J gene: TRBJ2-1; CDR3 protein: CASSSKRGSYNEQFF; CDR3 DNA: TGTGCCAGCAGCTCGAAGCGGGGGTCCTACAATGAGCAGTTCTTC
clone size: once; D gene: TRBD1; V gene: TRBV5-1; J gene: TRBJ1-5; CDR3 protein: CASCTGGTDNSNQPQHF; CDR3 DNA: TGCGCCAGCTGCACAGGGGGCACCGATAATAGCAATCAGCCCCAGCATTTT
clone size: -; D gene: TRBD1; V gene: TRBV5-5; J gene: TRBJ2-1; CDR3 protein: CASSLAGQGRNEQFF; CDR3 DNA: TGTGCCAGCAGCTTGGCGGGACAGGGTAGGAATGAGCAGTTCTTC
clone size: -; D gene: -; V gene: TRBV7-8; J gene: TRBJ2-6; CDR3 protein: CASSLRGRSSGANVLTF; CDR3 DNA: TGTGCCAGCAGCTTAAGAGGGCGATCGTCTGGGGCCAACGTCCTGACTTTC
clone size: -; D gene: TRBD2; V gene: TRBV6-2/TRBV6-3; J gene: TRBJ2-1; CDR3 protein: CASSYLRRGSNEQFF; CDR3 DNA: TGTGCCAGCAGTTACCTCAGGCGCGGGAGCAATGAGCAGTTCTTC
clone size: -; D gene: -; V gene: TRBV30; J gene: TRBJ2-3; CDR3 protein: CAWSVGGDTQYF; CDR3 DNA: TGTGCCTGGAGTGTTGGAGGAGATACGCAGTATTTT
clone size: few; D gene: -; V gene: TRBV3-1/TRBV3-2; J gene: TRBJ1-1; CDR3 protein: CASSTKEEAFF; CDR3 DNA: TGTGCCAGCAGTACTAAAGAGGAAGCTTTCTTT
clone size: -; D gene: -; V gene: TRBV6-5; J gene: TRBJ1-1; CDR3 protein: CASSYAASMNTEAFF; CDR3 DNA: TGTGCCAGCAGTTACGCGGCATCCATGAACACTGAAGCTTTCTTT
clone size: -; D gene: -; V gene: TRBV7-9; J gene: TRBJ1-1; CDR3 protein: CASSPEWTNTEAFF; CDR3 DNA: TGTGCCAGCAGCCCTGAATGGACAAACACTGAAGCTTTCTTT
clone size: -; D gene: -; V gene: TRBV19; J gene: TRBJ1-2; CDR3 protein: CASSVSGHANYGYTF; CDR3 DNA: TGTGCCAGTAGTGTCTCGGGACATGCTAACTATGGCTACACCTTC
clone size: -; D gene: -; V gene: TRBV6-5; J gene: TRBJ1-1; CDR3 protein: CASSYSGSDTEAFF; CDR3 DNA: TGTGCCAGCAGTTACTCGGGCAGTGACACTGAAGCTTTCTTT
clone size: few; D gene: -; V gene: TRBV5-8; J gene: TRBJ1-1; CDR3 protein: CASSFRPGLGSTEAFF; CDR3 DNA: TGTGCCAGCAGCTTCAGGCCAGGCCTGGGGAGCACTGAAGCTTTCTTT
clone size: -; D gene: TRBD1; V gene: TRBV7-9; J gene: TRBJ2-2; CDR3 protein: CASSLGSQGAPNTGELFF; CDR3 DNA: TGTGCCAGCAGCTTAGGAAGCCAGGGGGCCCCGAACACCGGGGAGCTGTTTTTT
clone size: -; D gene: TRBD1; V gene: TRBV6-6; J gene: TRBJ2-2; CDR3 protein: CASSSGKQGWTGELFF; CDR3 DNA: TGTGCCAGCAGCTCCGGTAAACAGGGGTGGACCGGGGAGCTGTTTTTT